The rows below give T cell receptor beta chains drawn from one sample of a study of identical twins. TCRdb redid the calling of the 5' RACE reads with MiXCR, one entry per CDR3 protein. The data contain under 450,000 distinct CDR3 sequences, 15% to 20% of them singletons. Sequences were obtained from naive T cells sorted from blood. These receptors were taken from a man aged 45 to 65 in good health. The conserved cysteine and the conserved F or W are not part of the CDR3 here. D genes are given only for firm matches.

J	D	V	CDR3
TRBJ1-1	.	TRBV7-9	ASSLSQGWDTEAF
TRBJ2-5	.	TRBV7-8	ASSLGQKGETQY
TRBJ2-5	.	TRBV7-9	ASGSSSGDETQY
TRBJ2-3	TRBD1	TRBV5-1	ASRTGRTDTQY
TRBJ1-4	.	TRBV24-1	ATSDPDWEVEKLF
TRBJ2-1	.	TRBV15	ATSRVGSSHNEQF
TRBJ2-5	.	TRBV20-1	SARAETEETQY
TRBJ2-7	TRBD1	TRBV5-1	ASSLVDRGPEQY
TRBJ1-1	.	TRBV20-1	RAALVREDTEAF
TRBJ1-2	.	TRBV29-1	SAEGQGYGYT
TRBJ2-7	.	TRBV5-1	ASSPRAGSYEQY
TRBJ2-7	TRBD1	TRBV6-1	ASSPSRQGVYEQY
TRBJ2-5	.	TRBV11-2	ASSIYHRAGETQY
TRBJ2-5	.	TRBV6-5	ASSYSSAYQETQY
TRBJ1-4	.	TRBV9	ASSVGPGGEKLF
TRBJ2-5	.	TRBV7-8	ASSSLPGRTLETQY
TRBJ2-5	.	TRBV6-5	ASSYSGDQETQY